These T cell receptor beta chains were read from a single sample in a study of blood T cell repertoires in COVID-19. This table comes from immunoSEQ multiplex PCR, and its TCRdb copy is limited to in-frame clones, with some not included. This table has 100,000 to 150,000 clones, about 88% appearing once. Sequenced input: peripheral blood. Receptors originate from a woman aged 80 or over with acute or convalescent COVID-19. Both conserved end residues are part of each CDR3. Each record gives: CDR3 DNA, CDR3 protein, V gene, D gene, J gene, clone size. The D gene is left open where the match is weak. Clone size is given for some rows only: seen once, a few or many times, or a class if the clone is expanded.

TGTGCCAGCAGTGCCTTCGTGGCTCAGGGAAGATCAGATACGCAGTATTTT CASSAFVAQGRSDTQYF TRBV6-1 - TRBJ2-3 -
TGTGCCAGCAGCTTAACGGGGGTAGAGGAGACCCAGTACTTC CASSLTGVEETQYF TRBV5-4 - TRBJ2-5 -
TGTGCCAGCAGCTTGGAGTTATCGTCGTTGCAGTACTTC CASSLELSSLQYF TRBV7-2 - TRBJ2-7 once
TGTGCCAGCAGCCGCCCCACCGGGACAGGGAGTAACTATGGCTACACCTTC CASSRPTGTGSNYGYTF TRBV28 TRBD1 TRBJ1-2 -
TGTGCCAGCAGCACTGGGACAGCCTACGAGCAGTACTTC CASSTGTAYEQYF TRBV5-4 TRBD1 TRBJ2-7 -
TGTGCCAGCAGCTCATACCCGACGGACAGGGGGGTAAACTATGGCTACACCTTC CASSSYPTDRGVNYGYTF TRBV7-9 TRBD1 TRBJ1-2 once
TGCGCCAGCAAACAGGGACTAGCGGAAGGCTACGAGCAGTACTTC CASKQGLAEGYEQYF TRBV5-1 TRBD2 TRBJ2-7 -
TGTGCCAGTATAAGGGGGAGTGAAACCGGGGAGCTGTTTTTT CASIRGSETGELFF TRBV19 - TRBJ2-2 -
TGCGCCAGCAGCACCGGGACAGGGGGCTACGAGCAGTACTTC CASSTGTGGYEQYF TRBV5-1 TRBD1 TRBJ2-7 -
TGTGCCAGCACGTTGGGCCGGTCGCAGTATTTT CASTLGRSQYF TRBV2 - TRBJ2-3 few
TGTGCCAGCAGAAGGACAGCGGACACCGGGGAGCTGTTTTTT CASRRTADTGELFF TRBV9 - TRBJ2-2 -
TGTGCCAGCAGCCCGACAGGGGGACATGGCTACACCTTC CASSPTGGHGYTF TRBV3-1/TRBV3-2 TRBD1 TRBJ1-2 -
TGTGCCAGCAGACTAGGGACAACCAACACTGAAGCTTTCTTT CASRLGTTNTEAFF TRBV6-5 - TRBJ1-1 -
TGTGCCACCTCAGGCACCGGGGAGCTGTTTTTT CATSGTGELFF TRBV6-5 - TRBJ2-2 -
TGTGCCAGCAGCTTACGTGGGGGGGCCGATAGGTCAGATACGCAGTATTTT CASSLRGGADRSDTQYF TRBV7-2 - TRBJ2-3 -
TGTGCCAGCAGCGTAGGAACTAGCTCCAATGAGCAGTTCTTC CASSVGTSSNEQFF TRBV9 - TRBJ2-1 -
TGTGCCAGCAGGCGACAGGGGGTGGACTATGGCTACACCTTC CASRRQGVDYGYTF TRBV6-6 TRBD1 TRBJ1-2 -
TGTGCCAGTAGACCACGGGGGGGCACAGATACGCAGTATTTT CASRPRGGTDTQYF TRBV19 TRBD2 TRBJ2-3 -
TGTGCCATCAGTGACAGGGTCAAGAACACTGAAGCTTTCTTT CAISDRVKNTEAFF TRBV10-3 - TRBJ1-1 -
TGTGCCAGTAGTTGGAGAGTCCCAATCTACAATCAGCCCCAGCATTTT CASSWRVPIYNQPQHF TRBV19 - TRBJ1-5 few
TGCGCCAGCAATACAGGAGAAGGGGGGGCCAACGTCCTGACTTTC CASNTGEGGANVLTF TRBV10-1 - TRBJ2-6 -
TGTGCCAGCAGCCAAAGCACAGATACGCAGTATTTT CASSQSTDTQYF TRBV7-9 - TRBJ2-3 once
TGTGCCAGCAGCCAAGTCCTGGGCGGGGGTAGTTCGTGGGTCGACAGCTCCTACAATGAGCAGTTCTTC CASSQVLGGGSSWVDSSYNEQFF TRBV4-2 TRBD2 TRBJ2-1 -
TGCGCCAGCAGCTTCGGTAGCTCCTACGAGCAGTACTTC CASSFGSSYEQYF TRBV5-1 - TRBJ2-7 -
TGTGCCAGCAGAGTAGGACTAGCCGGGTACGAGCAGTACTTC CASRVGLAGYEQYF TRBV2 TRBD2 TRBJ2-7 -
TGTGCCAGCAGCTTACTCCCAGGTCCCTCCAATTCCTATGGCTACACCTTC CASSLLPGPSNSYGYTF TRBV7-3 - TRBJ1-2 -
TGCGCCAGCAGCTCTGGGACAGGGCGGGGAACTGAAGCTTTCTTT CASSSGTGRGTEAFF TRBV5-1 TRBD1 TRBJ1-1 -
TGCGCCAGCAGCTTGGCGAGTAATGAAAAACTGTTTTTT CASSLASNEKLFF TRBV5-1 - TRBJ1-4 -
TGTGCCAGCAGCCCGCTCGGCGGATCGGCTCAGCCCCAGCATTTT CASSPLGGSAQPQHF TRBV5-5 - TRBJ1-5 -
TGTGCCAGCAGCTTAAGACTAGCGGGAACTAGGGAGACCCAGTACTTC CASSLRLAGTRETQYF TRBV7-2 TRBD2 TRBJ2-5 -